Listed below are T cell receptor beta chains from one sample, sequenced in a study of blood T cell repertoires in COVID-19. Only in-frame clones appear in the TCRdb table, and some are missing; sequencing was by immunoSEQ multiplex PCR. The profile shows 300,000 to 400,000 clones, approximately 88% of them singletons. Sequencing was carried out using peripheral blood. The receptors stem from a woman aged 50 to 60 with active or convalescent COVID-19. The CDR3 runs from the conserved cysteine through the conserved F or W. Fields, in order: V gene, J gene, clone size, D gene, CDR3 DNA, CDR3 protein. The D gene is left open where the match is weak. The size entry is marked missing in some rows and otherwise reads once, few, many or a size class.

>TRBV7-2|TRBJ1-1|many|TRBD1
TGTGCCAGCAGCTATTGGACAGGGAACACTGAAGCTTTCTTT
CASSYWTGNTEAFF
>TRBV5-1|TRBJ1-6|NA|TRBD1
TGCGCCAGCAGCTTGGGTCGGGGGACAGCAAATTCACCCCTCCACTTT
CASSLGRGTANSPLHF
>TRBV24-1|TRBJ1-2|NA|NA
TGTGCCACCAGTGACTCGGCGGCACGCGCTAACTATGGCTACACCTTC
CATSDSAARANYGYTF
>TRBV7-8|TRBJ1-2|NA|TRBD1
TGTGCCAGCAGCCGAGGACAGGCAGATGGCTACACCTTC
CASSRGQADGYTF
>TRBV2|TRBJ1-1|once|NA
TGTGCCAGCAGTCAGACAGCAATGAACACTGAAGCTTTCTTT
CASSQTAMNTEAFF
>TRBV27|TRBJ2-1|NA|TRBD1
TGTGCCAGCAGCGAAGGGACAGGGGGTTGGAATGAGCAGTTCTTC
CASSEGTGGWNEQFF
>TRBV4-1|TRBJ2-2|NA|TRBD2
TGCGCCAGCAGCCCTACTACACTTAGCGGGGGGGCCGGGGAGCTGTTTTTT
CASSPTTLSGGAGELFF
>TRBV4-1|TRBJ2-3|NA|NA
TGCGCCAGCAGCCAAGGTGTCGGGATCACTACAGATACGCAGTATTTT
CASSQGVGITTDTQYF
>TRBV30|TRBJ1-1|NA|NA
TGTGCCTGGAGTTCGGGCAGGGCGAACACTGAAGCTTTCTTT
CAWSSGRANTEAFF
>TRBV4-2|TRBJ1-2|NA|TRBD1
TGTGCCAGCAGCCAAGTTGGGGATCAGGGGGCGAGAAACACCTTC
CASSQVGDQGARNTF
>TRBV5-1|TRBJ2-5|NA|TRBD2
TGCGCCAGCAGCTTGGCCGGCGGGAGCCAAGAGACCCAGTACTTC
CASSLAGGSQETQYF
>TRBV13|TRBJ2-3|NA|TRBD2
TGTGCCAGCAGCTTAGGATCGTGGACTAGCGGGAGAGTGCAGTATTTT
CASSLGSWTSGRVQYF
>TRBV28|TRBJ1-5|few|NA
TGTGCCAGCAGTTTATTGGTGAACAGGGTTAATCAGCCCCAGCATTTT
CASSLLVNRVNQPQHF
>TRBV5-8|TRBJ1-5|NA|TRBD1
TGTGCCAGCACCAGGGACAGGGGCAATCAGCCCCAGCATTTT
CASTRDRGNQPQHF
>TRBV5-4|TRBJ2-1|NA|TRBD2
TGTGCCAGCAGCTTGGATTTTTTAGGCGGGACTAGCGGGAGCAATGAGCAGTTCTTC
CASSLDFLGGTSGSNEQFF
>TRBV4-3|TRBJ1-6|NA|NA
TGCGCCAGCAGCCAAGATACAGGGAATTCACCCCTCCACTTT
CASSQDTGNSPLHF
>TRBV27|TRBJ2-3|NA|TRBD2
TGTGCCAGCAGTTCCAAACTAGCGGGGCCTTTCGGCACAGATACGCAGTATTTT
CASSSKLAGPFGTDTQYF
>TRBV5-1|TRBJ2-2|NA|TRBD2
TGCGCCAGCAGCTTGGGGGGACTAGGGAACACCGGGGAGCTGTTTTTT
CASSLGGLGNTGELFF
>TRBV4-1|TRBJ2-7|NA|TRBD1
TGCGCCAGCAGCCTTCTGCCGACAGGGAACTCCTACGAGCAGTACTTC
CASSLLPTGNSYEQYF
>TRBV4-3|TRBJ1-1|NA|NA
TGCGCCAGCAGCCAAGAGTCTGGGCAGGGCTATTCGAACACTGAAGCTTTCTTT
CASSQESGQGYSNTEAFF
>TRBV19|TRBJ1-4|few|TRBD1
TGTGCCAGCTCCGTGGGGACAGCTGAAAAACTGTTTTTT
CASSVGTAEKLFF
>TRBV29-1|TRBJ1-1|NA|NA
TGCAGCGTCGCGAGCGTTGCTGAAGCTTTCTTT
CSVASVAEAFF
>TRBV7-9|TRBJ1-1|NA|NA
TGTGCCAGCAGCTTGACAGGAGCGAACACTGAAGCTTTCTTT
CASSLTGANTEAFF
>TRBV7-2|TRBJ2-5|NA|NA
TGTGCCAGCAGCTCAGGGCCTCTGGGGGAGACCCAGTACTTC
CASSSGPLGETQYF
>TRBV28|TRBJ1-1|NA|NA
TGTGCCAGCTGCGAGTATCCCATGAACACTGAAGCTTTCTTT
CASCEYPMNTEAFF
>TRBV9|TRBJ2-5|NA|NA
TGTGCCAGCAGCGGTCGGGAGCCTCAAGAGACCCAGTACTTC
CASSGREPQETQYF
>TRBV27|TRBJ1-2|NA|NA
TGTGCCAGCAGTCCCTCCGGGATTAACTATGGCTACACCTTC
CASSPSGINYGYTF
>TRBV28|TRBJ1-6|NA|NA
TGTGCCAGCAGTTTGAATGGGGGGGCAAGCTCACCCCTCCACTTT
CASSLNGGASSPLHF
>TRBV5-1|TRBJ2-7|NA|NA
TGCGCCAGCAGCTTGGGACAGAAAGCCTACGAGCAGTACTTC
CASSLGQKAYEQYF
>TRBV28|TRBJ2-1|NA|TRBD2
TGTGCCAGCAGGCGACTAGCGGGGGGCAATGAGCAGTTCTTC
CASRRLAGGNEQFF
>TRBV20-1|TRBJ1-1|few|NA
TGCAGTGCTAGATCGGACACTGAAGCTTTCTTT
CSARSDTEAFF
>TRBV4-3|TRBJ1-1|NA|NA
TGCGCCAGCAGCCCCGAAACGAGCGGCACTGAAGCTTTCTTT
CASSPETSGTEAFF
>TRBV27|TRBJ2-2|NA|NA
TGTGCCAGCAGTTCACAGGGTTCCGGGGAGCTGTTTTTT
CASSSQGSGELFF
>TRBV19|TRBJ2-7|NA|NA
TGTGCCAGTAGTCCCCGTGGTAGCGGAGGGCACGCCTACGAGCAGTACTTC
CASSPRGSGGHAYEQYF
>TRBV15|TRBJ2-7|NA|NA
TGTGCCACCAGCAGAGAAAGGGGAACCTACGAGCAGTACTTC
CATSRERGTYEQYF
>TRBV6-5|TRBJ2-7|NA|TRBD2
TGTGCCAGCAGTTTGCTAGCGGGAGGGTTCGACGAGCAGTACTTC
CASSLLAGGFDEQYF